The clone carrying this TCR beta chain was counted at least ten times. This entry comes from a study of Graves' ophthalmopathy and Graves' hyperthyroidism. The study amplified TCR beta CDR3 regions using RNA transcripts. The first-round RT-PCR employed HTBI primers together with the Qiagen OneStep RT-PCR kit. A multiplex PCR was then performed as the second round. Using its own MiXCR run on the multiplex PCR reads, TCRdb lists one record per CDR3 protein. This sample has roughly 410,000 distinct CDR3 sequences, with roughly 14% found just once. The CDR3 has 14 amino acids. The ends lost 5 bases at V and 4 bases at J; junction bases unmatched: 7. Germline CDR1 is SEHNR and CDR2 is FQNEAQ (reference sequence).

The clonotype comes from a woman aged 18-30 years with stable Graves' hyperthyroidism. The sample consisted of peripheral blood. V gene TRBV7-9 combines with J gene TRBJ2-7; 8 nucleotides agree with TRBD2. In DNA, the CDR3 is TGTGCCAGCAGCCGGAGCGGGGGAATTTACGAGCAGTACTTC. It specifies CASSRSGGIYEQYF.